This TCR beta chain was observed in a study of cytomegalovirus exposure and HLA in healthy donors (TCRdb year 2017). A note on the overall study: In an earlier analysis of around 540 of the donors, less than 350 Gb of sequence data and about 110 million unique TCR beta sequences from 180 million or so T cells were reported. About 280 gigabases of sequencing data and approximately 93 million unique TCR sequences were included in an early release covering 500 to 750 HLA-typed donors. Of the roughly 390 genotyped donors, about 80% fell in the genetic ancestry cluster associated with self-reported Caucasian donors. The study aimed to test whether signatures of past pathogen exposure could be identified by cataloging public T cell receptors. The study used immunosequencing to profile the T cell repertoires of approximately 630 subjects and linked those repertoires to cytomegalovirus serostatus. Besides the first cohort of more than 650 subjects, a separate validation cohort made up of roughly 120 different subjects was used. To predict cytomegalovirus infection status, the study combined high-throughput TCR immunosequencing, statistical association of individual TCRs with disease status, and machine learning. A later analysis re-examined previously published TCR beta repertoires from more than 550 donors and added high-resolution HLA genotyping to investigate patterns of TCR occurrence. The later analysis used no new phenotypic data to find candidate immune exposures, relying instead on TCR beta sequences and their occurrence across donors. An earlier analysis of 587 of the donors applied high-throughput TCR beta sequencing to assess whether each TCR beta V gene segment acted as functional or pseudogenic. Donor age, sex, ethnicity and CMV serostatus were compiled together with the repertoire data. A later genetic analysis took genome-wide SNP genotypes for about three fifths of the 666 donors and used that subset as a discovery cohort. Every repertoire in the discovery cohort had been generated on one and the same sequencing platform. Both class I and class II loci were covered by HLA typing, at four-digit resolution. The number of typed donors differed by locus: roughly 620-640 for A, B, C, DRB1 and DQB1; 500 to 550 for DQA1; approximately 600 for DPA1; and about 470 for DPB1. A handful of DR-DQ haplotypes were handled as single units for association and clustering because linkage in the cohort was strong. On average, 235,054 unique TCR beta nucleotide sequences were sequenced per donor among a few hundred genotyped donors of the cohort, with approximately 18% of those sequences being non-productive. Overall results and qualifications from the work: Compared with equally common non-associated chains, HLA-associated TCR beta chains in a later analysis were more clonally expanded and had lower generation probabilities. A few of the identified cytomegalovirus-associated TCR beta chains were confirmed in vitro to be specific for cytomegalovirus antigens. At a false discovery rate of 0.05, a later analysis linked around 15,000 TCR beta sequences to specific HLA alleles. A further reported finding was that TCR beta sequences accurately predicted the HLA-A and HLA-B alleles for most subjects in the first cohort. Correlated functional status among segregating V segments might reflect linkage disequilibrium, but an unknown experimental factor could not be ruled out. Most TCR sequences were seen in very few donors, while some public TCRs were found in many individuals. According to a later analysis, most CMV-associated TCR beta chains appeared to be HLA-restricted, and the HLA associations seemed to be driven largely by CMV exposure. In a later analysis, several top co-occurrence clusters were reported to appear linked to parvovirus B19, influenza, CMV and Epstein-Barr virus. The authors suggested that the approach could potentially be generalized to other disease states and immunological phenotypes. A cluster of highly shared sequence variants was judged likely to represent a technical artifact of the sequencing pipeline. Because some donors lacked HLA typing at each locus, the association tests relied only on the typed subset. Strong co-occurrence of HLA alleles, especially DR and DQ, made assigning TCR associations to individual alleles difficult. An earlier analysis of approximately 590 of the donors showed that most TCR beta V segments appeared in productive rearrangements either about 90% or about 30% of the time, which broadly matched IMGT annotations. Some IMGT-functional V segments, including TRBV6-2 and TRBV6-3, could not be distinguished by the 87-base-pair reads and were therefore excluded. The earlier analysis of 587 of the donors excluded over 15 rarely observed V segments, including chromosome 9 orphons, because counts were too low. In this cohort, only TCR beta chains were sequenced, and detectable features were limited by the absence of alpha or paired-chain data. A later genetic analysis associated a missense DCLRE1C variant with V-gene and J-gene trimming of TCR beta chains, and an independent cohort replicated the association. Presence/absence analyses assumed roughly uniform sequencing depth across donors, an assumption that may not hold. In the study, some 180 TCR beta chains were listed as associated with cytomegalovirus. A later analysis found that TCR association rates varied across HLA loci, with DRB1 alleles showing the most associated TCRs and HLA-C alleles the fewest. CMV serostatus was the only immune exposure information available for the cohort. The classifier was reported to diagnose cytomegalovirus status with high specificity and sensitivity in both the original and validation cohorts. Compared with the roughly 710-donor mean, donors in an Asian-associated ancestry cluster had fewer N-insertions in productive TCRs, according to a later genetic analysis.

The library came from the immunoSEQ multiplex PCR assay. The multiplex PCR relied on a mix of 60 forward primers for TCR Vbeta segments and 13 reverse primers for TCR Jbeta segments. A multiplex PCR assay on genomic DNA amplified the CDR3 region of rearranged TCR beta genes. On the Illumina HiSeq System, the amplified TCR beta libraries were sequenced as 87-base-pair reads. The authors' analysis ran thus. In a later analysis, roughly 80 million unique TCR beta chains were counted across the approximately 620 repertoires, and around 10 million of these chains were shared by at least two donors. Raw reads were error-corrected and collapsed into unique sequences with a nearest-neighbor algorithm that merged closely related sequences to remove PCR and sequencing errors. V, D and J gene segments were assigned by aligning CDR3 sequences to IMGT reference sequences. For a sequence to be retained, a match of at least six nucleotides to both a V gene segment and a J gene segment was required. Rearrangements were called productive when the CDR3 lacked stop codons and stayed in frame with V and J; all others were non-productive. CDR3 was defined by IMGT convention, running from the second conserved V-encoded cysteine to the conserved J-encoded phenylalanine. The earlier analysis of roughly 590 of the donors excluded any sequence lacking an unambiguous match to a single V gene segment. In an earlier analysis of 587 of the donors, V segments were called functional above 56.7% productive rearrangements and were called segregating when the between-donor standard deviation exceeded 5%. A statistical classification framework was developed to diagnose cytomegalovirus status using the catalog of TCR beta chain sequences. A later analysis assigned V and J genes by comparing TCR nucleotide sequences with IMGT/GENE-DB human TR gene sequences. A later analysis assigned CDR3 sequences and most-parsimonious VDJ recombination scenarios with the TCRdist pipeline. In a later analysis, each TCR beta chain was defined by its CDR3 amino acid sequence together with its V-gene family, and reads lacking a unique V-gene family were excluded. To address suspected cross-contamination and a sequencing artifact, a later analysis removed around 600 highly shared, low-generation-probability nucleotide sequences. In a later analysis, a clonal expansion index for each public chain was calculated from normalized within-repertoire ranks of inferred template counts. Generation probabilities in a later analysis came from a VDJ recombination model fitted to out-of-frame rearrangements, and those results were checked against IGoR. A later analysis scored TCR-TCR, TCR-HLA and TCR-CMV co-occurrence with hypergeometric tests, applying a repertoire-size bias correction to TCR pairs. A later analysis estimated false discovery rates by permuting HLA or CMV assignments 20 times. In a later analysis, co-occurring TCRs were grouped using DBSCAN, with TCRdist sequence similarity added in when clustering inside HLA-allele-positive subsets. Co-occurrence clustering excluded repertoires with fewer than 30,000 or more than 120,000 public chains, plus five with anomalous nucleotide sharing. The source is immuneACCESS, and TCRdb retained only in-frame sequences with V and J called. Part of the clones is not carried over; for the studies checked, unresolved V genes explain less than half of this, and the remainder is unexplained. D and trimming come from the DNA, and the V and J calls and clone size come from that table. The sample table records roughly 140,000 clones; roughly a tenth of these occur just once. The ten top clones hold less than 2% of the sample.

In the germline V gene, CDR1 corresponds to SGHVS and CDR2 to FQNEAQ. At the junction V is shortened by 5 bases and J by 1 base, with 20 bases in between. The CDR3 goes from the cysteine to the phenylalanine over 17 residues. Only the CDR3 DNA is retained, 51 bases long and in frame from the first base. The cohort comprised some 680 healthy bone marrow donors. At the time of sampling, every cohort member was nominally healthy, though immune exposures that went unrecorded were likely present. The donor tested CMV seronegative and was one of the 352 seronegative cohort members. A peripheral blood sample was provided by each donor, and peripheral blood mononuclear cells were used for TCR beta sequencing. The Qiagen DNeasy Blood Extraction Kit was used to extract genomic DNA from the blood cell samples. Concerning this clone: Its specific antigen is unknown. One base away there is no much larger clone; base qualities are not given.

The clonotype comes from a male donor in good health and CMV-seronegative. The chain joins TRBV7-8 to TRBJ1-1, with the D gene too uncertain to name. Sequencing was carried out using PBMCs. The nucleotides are TGTGCCAGCAGCCAGCCCCGGACGGACTTATGGAACACTGAAGCTTTCTTT. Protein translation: CASSQPRTDLWNTEAFF. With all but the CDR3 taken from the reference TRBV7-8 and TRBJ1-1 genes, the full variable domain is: GAGVSQSPRYKVAKRGQDVALRCDPISGHVSLFWYQQALGQGPEFLTYFQNEAQLDKSGLPSDRFFAERPEGSVSTLKIQRTQQEDSAVYLCASSQPRTDLWNTEAFFGQGTRLTVV.